The clone carrying this T cell receptor beta chain occurred many times. Its specificity is unknown. Per the germline V gene, CDR1 is SGHRS and CDR2 is YFSETQ. The CDR3 has 15 residues. Trimming shortened V by 0 bases and J by 1 base, and 8 bases separated the two germline ends. The time point was: sample taken at primary tumor resection. Unsorted whole RNA from tumor, nontumor lung or frozen PBMC underwent sequencing. TCRdb recomputed calls from the 5' RACE reads with MiXCR, one row per CDR3 protein. The table has more than 20,000 distinct CDR3 sequences, approximately 6.2% seen once. The data were taken from a study of spatial heterogeneity in lung cancer. Study findings and constraints: Compared with follow-up, resection was when ubiquitous expanded tumor TCRs appeared in blood more.

V and J are TRBV5-1 and TRBJ2-1; D gene ambiguous. The sample here was PBMCs, taken at surgery. The receptor was derived from a male donor with early-stage non-small cell lung cancer. The CDR3 DNA follows: TGCGCCAGCAGCTTGGATTGGGGATCCTACAATGAGCAGTTCTTC. Residues: CASSLDWGSYNEQFF.